The entry that follows covers one T cell receptor beta chain sequence. There are a few counts of this clonotype. No cognate antigen has been identified for it. Per-base quality was not reported, and no clone a single base away is much larger than it. Preparation of the library involved 5' RACE. Sequencing instrument: Illumina HiSeq 2500. A second PCR of roughly 6 to 11 cycles was performed with a sample-barcoded 5' primer and a J-beta primer mix. A unique molecular identifier was introduced onto each TCR beta cDNA molecule by a template-switch 5' adaptor carrying 12 random nucleotides. Each sample yielded at least 3 million CDR3-containing paired-end reads. First-strand cDNA synthesis was performed from all RNA using the Mint cDNA synthesis kit, with priming by a TRBC-specific oligonucleotide. After uracil-DNA glycosylase treatment, a first 18-cycle PCR used universal primers M1SS and BC2_uni_R on all cDNA. As for the authors' bioinformatics: For normalization, 1 million high-quality reads were randomly selected from each sample, with every read carrying a distinct molecular identifier. Reads with shared molecular identifiers were discarded instead of being binned into consensus sequences. MiTCR, set to a Q25 quality threshold and the strictest error-elimination algorithm, was used for CDR3 identification, clonotype clustering and error correction. Lower-bound total TCR beta diversity was estimated with a nonparametric unseen species model using Euler transformation. In TCRdb, the public reads were trimmed at Q25 with fastp and aligned with MiXCR, with productive beta chains retained. Each record represents a unique CDR3 protein, reported with the most common genes and DNA among its rows. These V and J calls derive from TCRdb rather than the authors' analysis. The sample table contains about 970,000 distinct CDR3 sequences; only one count was recorded for about 51% of them. The top ten hold over 20% of the sample.

This sample was included in a study of blood T cells in healthy people across ages (dated by TCRdb to between 2015 and 2017). With regard to the full study: In model experiments, template switching captured roughly one uniquely barcoded TCR beta cDNA molecule for every two T cells. Donors were grouped into four age groups: young (average roughly 15 years), middle-aged (over 35), aged (around 62) and long-lived (roughly 80). The study measured age-related changes in TCR beta repertoire diversity using deep sequencing normalized with unique cDNA molecular identifiers. Donors of different ages were randomly distributed across sequencing lanes to avoid experimental bias. Two additional independent replicas of 1 million unique cDNA reads from the same blood draw were analyzed for two donors (one aged 18 to 30 and one aged 80 or older).

The roughly 38 donors, aged 6 to 90 years, were systemically healthy Caucasian individuals from Russia. Each donor gave around 9.5 milliliters of peripheral blood, collected into EDTA-treated Vacutainer tubes. Ficoll-Paque density-gradient centrifugation was used to isolate PBMCs, with at least 6 million obtained per sample. Total RNA was extracted from PBMCs with Trizol reagent, with at least 6 micrograms obtained per sample. The percentages of naive CD45RAhigh/CD27high T cells were determined by flow cytometry on a PBMC aliquot from every donor. Overall study outcomes, separate from this receptor: Estimates of total diversity from one million sequenced T cells were regarded as lower bounds and underestimates. The long-lived group showed more naive CD4+ T cells, fewer expanded clones and increased TCR diversity than the aged group, suggesting age selection. There was a strong correlation between observed TCR beta diversity and the percentage of naive T cells measured by flow cytometry. Conclusive comparison of naive and antigen-experienced compartments was prevented by the profiling of bulk unsorted PBMCs. As age increased, observed TCR beta diversity per million T cells dropped in a roughly linear way, and a significant reduction was already evident by age 40. Because the CMV infection status of the donors was unknown, age-related changes in expanded clonotypes may potentially have been confounded.

What was sequenced was blood. The clonotype comes from a woman in her sixties in good health.

The CDR3 corresponds to CSARAWGGQKGTEAFF. The bases read TGCAGTGCTAGAGCTTGGGGAGGACAGAAGGGCACTGAAGCTTTCTTT. This receptor chain uses TRBV20-1 and TRBJ1-1; a tentative D match to TRBD1 spans 6 bases. The cysteine opens and the phenylalanine closes a CDR3 of 16 amino acids. Only the CDR3 region is kept as DNA, spanning 48 bases read in frame from base 1. V was cut back by 1 base and J by 4 bases, leaving a gap of 19 bases between them. CDR1 and CDR2 (DFQATT, SNEGSKA) derive from the germline V gene (reference sequence).